This is a list of T cell receptor beta chains from one sample in a study of molecular identifiers for immune sequencing clone quantification. TCRdb reprocessed the PCR reads via MiXCR and lists one record per CDR3 protein. Of about 640,000 distinct CDR3 sequences in the sample, approximately 20% were seen once. Sequencing input: naive CD8+ T cells from blood, with Jurkat cell RNA spiked in. The source of these receptors is a human donor in good health. Some libraries in this study had Jurkat cell RNA spiked in. The CDR3 runs from the conserved cysteine through the conserved F or W. The D gene is left open where the match is weak. Clone size is given for some rows only: seen once, a few or many times, or a class if the clone is expanded.

V gene	J gene	clone size	D gene	CDR3 protein	CDR3 DNA
TRBV4-3	TRBJ2-3	many	-	CASSPSAYVIQNTQYF	TGCGCCAGCAGCCCATCTGCATACGTAATTCAGAATACGCAGTATTTT
TRBV13	TRBJ2-3	many	-	CASSSPRSARGYTDTQYF	TGTGCCAGCAGCTCCCCGCGTTCGGCGCGGGGCTACACAGATACGCAGTATTTT
TRBV27	TRBJ1-5	-	TRBD1	CASSPGQTGGNQPQHF	TGTGCCAGCAGTCCGGGACAGACAGGCGGCAATCAGCCCCAGCATTTT
TRBV4-1	TRBJ2-3	many	TRBD2	CASSQDGILTSGALDTQYF	TGCGCCAGCAGCCAAGATGGGATCTTAACTAGCGGGGCTCTAGATACGCAGTATTTT
TRBV3-1	TRBJ2-7	few	TRBD1	CASSQNTGGWSEQYF	TGTGCCAGCAGCCAAAATACAGGGGGCTGGAGCGAGCAGTACTTC
TRBV4-3	TRBJ1-3	many	-	CASSQATYGNTIYF	TGCGCCAGCAGCCAGGCCACTTACGGAAACACCATATATTTT
TRBV6-2/TRBV6-3	TRBJ2-2	many	-	CASSSGSWTGELFF	TGTGCCAGCAGTTCCGGTAGTTGGACCGGGGAGCTGTTTTTT
TRBV29-1	TRBJ1-1	many	-	CSVEAWKNTEAFF	TGCAGCGTTGAAGCTTGGAAGAACACTGAAGCTTTCTTT
TRBV4-1	TRBJ2-1	many	TRBD2	CASSPGLAGRYNEQFF	TGCGCCAGCAGCCCGGGACTAGCGGGGAGATACAATGAGCAGTTCTTC
TRBV20-1	TRBJ1-1	many	-	CSASMRGTNTEAFF	TGCAGTGCTTCTATGCGGGGGACGAACACTGAAGCTTTCTTT
TRBV27	TRBJ2-7	-	TRBD1	CASGLGTGASEQYF	TGTGCCAGCGGTTTAGGGACAGGGGCTAGCGAGCAGTACTTC
TRBV21-1	TRBJ2-5	-	-	CASSNSRSRQETQYF	TGTGCCAGCAGCAACAGCCGGAGCAGACAAGAGACCCAGTACTTC
TRBV7-9	TRBJ2-6	many	-	CASSLAQGTGANVLTF	TGTGCCAGCAGCTTAGCCCAAGGGACAGGGGCCAACGTCCTGACTTTC
TRBV27	TRBJ2-7	few	-	CASVLGNEQYF	TGTGCCAGCGTTTTAGGGAACGAGCAGTACTTC
TRBV30	TRBJ1-1	many	-	CAWRDPMNTEAFF	TGTGCCTGGAGGGACCCTATGAACACTGAAGCTTTCTTT
TRBV7-9	TRBJ2-1	many	-	CASSLVDWGNEQFF	TGTGCCAGCAGCTTAGTAGACTGGGGGAATGAGCAGTTCTTC
TRBV19	TRBJ2-1	-	-	CASNGGNEQFF	TGTGCCAGTAATGGGGGCAATGAGCAGTTCTTC
TRBV5-4	TRBJ2-1	many	-	CASSLWGPDEQFF	TGTGCCAGCAGCTTGTGGGGGCCCGATGAGCAGTTCTTC
TRBV12-3/TRBV12-4	TRBJ2-7	many	TRBD1	CASSPPRQGSYEQYF	TGTGCCAGCAGCCCCCCCCGACAGGGCAGCTACGAGCAGTACTTC
TRBV29-1	TRBJ2-5	many	-	CSVRPHDGVPGAQYF	TGCAGCGTTCGTCCTCACGACGGGGTCCCGGGGGCCCAGTACTTC
TRBV19	TRBJ2-3	many	-	CASSRLATDTQYF	TGTGCCAGCTCTCGATTAGCAACAGATACGCAGTATTTT
TRBV7-9	TRBJ1-4	many	-	CASSLVAGRLNEKLFF	TGTGCCAGCAGCTTAGTGGCGGGCAGATTAAATGAAAAACTGTTTTTT
TRBV11-2	TRBJ1-1	many	-	CASSFKENTEAFF	TGTGCCAGCAGCTTCAAGGAGAACACTGAAGCTTTCTTT
TRBV7-9	TRBJ2-1	many	-	CASSRDYNEQFF	TGCGCCAGCAGCCGAGATTACAATGAGCAGTTCTTC
TRBV7-2	TRBJ2-7	many	TRBD2	CASSLKGLAGRSYEQYF	TGTGCCAGCAGCTTAAAGGGACTAGCGGGAAGATCCTACGAGCAGTACTTC
TRBV29-1	TRBJ2-1	many	TRBD2	CSVGGLAGSYNEQFF	TGCAGCGTTGGTGGGCTAGCGGGAAGCTACAATGAGCAGTTCTTC
TRBV27	TRBJ2-7	few	-	CASSLGGAAAYEQYF	TGTGCCAGCAGTTTAGGGGGCGCGGCCGCCTACGAGCAGTACTTC
TRBV7-2	TRBJ1-4	many	-	CASSLGERHELTTNEKLFF	TGTGCCAGCAGCTTAGGGGAGCGCCATGAACTTACAACTAATGAAAAACTGTTTTTT
TRBV6-1	TRBJ2-1	-	TRBD2	CASSEAGGPNEQLF	TGTGCCAGCAGTGAGGCGGGAGGCCCGAATGAGCAGCTCTTC
TRBV7-6	TRBJ2-7	many	-	CASSSFRTAQAYEQYF	TGTGCCAGCAGCTCCTTCCGGACCGCCCAGGCCTACGAGCAGTACTTC
TRBV9	TRBJ2-5	-	-	CASSVGGNTKETQYF	TGTGCCAGCAGCGTAGGAGGGAATACTAAAGAGACCCAGTACTTC
TRBV10-2	TRBJ1-1	many	TRBD1	CARSQGAFTEAFF	TGCGCCAGGTCACAGGGGGCATTTACTGAAGCTTTCTTT
TRBV5-6	TRBJ1-3	many	-	CASSLSGSSGNTIYF	TGTGCCAGCAGCTTGAGTGGGTCGTCTGGAAACACCATATATTTT
TRBV19	TRBJ2-7	many	TRBD1	CASSWGTGEYEQYF	TGTGCCAGTAGTTGGGGGACAGGAGAGTACGAGCAGTACTTC
TRBV19	TRBJ2-7	-	-	CASSPTLGGSDEQYF	TGTGCCAGTAGTCCTACTCTGGGGGGAAGCGACGAGCAGTACTTC
TRBV30	TRBJ2-1	many	-	CAWSPGVYNEQFF	TGTGCCTGGAGTCCCGGGGTCTACAATGAGCAGTTCTTC
TRBV12-3/TRBV12-4	TRBJ1-1	many	TRBD1	CASSLLQGMNTEAFF	TGTGCCAGCAGTCTCCTACAGGGGATGAACACTGAAGCTTTCTTT
TRBV28	TRBJ1-5	many	-	CASSFRGIPNQPQHF	TGTGCCAGCAGTTTTCGAGGGATCCCCAATCAGCCCCAGCATTTT
TRBV19	TRBJ1-1	-	-	CASSVDSLEAFF	TGTGCCAGTAGTGTGGACAGCTTAGAAGCTTTCTTT
TRBV5-1	TRBJ1-1	many	-	CASSTTRGDTEAFF	TGCGCCAGCAGCACGACTAGGGGTGACACTGAAGCTTTCTTT
TRBV5-4	TRBJ1-3	-	-	CASSSGTTGNTIYF	TGTGCCAGCAGCTCCGGGACGACTGGAAACACCATATATTTT
TRBV15	TRBJ2-1	-	-	CATSTVVNEQSF	TGTGCCACCAGCACAGTTGTCAATGAGCAGTCCTTC